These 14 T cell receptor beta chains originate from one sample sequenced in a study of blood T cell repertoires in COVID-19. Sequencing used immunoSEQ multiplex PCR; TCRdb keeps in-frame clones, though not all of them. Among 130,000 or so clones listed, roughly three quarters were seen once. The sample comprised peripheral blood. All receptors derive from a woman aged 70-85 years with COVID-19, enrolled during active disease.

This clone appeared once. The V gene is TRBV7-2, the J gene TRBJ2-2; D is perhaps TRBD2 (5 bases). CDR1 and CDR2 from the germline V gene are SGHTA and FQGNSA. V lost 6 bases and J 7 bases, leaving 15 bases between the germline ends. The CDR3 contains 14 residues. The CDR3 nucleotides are TGTGCCAGCAGTCCGGGGTTTCGGGGCGGGGAGCTGTTTTTT. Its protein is CASSPGFRGGELFF.

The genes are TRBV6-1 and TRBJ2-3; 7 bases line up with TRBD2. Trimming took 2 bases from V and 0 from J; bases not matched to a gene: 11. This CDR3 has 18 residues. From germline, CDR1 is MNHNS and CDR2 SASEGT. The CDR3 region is CASSELKRGRLSTDTQYF. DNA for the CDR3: TGTGCCAGCAGTGAACTAAAGCGGGGACGACTGAGCACAGATACGCAGTATTTT.

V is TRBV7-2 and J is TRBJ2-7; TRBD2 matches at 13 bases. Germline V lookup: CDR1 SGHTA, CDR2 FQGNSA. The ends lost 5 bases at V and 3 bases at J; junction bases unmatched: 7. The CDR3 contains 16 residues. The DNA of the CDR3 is TGTGCCAGCAGCCCCTCGGGACTAGCGGGGTACTACGAGCAGTACTTC. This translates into CASSPSGLAGYYEQYF.

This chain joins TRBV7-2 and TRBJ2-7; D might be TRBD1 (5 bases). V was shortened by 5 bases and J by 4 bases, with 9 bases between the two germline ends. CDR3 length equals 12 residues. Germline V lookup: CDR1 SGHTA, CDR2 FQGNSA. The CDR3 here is CASSRTPYEQYF. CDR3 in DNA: TGTGCCAGCAGCCGGACACCTTACGAGCAGTACTTC.

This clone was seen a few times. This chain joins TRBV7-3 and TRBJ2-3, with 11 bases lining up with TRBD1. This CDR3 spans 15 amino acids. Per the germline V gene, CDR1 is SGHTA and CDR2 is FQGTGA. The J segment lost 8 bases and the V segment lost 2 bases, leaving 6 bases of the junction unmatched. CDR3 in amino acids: CASSLGGTGGPTQYF. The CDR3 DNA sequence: TGTGCCAGCAGCTTAGGGGGGACAGGGGGACCTACGCAGTATTTT.

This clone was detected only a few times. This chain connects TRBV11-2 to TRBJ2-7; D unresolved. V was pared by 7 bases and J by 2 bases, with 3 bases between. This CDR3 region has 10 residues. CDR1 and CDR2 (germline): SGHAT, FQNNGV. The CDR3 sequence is CASNTYEQYF. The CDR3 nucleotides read TGTGCCAGCAACACCTACGAGCAGTACTTC.

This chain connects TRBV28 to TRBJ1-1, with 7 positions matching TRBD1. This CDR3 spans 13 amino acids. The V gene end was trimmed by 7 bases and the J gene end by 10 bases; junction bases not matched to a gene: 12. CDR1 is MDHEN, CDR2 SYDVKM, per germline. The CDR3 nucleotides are TGTGCCAGCACCAGCTCGACAGGGCAAACAGCTTTCTTT. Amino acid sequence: CASTSSTGQTAFF.

CDR3 coding DNA: TGTGCCAGCAGCCCATGGATAAGCAGGGGGGAGGGCTACACCTTC. It codes for CASSPWISRGEGYTF. This chain joins TRBV28 and TRBJ1-2; 7 nucleotides line up with TRBD1. The J segment lost 8 bases and the V segment lost 6 bases, leaving 15 bases of the junction unmatched. From germline, CDR1 is MDHEN and CDR2 SYDVKM. The CDR3 covers 15 residues.

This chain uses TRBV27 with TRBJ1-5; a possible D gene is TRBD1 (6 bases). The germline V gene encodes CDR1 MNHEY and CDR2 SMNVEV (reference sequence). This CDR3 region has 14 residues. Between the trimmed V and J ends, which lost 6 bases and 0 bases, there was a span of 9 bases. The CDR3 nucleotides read TGTGCCAGCAGGGACAGTGATAGCAATCAGCCCCAGCATTTT. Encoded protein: CASRDSDSNQPQHF.

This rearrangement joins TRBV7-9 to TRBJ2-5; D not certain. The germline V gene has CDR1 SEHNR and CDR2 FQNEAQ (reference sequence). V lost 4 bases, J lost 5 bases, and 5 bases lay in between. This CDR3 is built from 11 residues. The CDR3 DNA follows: TGTGCCAGCAGCTCCAGGGAGACCCAGTACTTC. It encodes CASSSRETQYF.

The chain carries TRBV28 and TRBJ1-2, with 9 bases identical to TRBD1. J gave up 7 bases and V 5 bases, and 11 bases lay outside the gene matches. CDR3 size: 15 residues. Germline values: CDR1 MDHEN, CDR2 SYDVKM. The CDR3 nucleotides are TGTGCCAGCAGTCCATCGGGACAGGGAAGGGCTGGCTACACCTTC. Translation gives CASSPSGQGRAGYTF.

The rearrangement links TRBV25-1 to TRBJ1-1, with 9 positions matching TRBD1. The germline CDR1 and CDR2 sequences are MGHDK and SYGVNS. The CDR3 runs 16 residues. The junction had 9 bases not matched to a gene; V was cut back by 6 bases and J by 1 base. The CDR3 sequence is CASRLTGGAGNTEAFF. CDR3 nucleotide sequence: TGTGCCAGCAGACTTACAGGGGGCGCAGGGAACACTGAAGCTTTCTTT.

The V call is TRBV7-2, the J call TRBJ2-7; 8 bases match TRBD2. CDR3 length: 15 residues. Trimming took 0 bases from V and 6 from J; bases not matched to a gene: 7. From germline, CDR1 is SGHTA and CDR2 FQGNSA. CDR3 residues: CASSLAVAGFSEQYF. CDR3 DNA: TGTGCCAGCAGCTTAGCGGTAGCGGGGTTCTCCGAGCAGTACTTC.

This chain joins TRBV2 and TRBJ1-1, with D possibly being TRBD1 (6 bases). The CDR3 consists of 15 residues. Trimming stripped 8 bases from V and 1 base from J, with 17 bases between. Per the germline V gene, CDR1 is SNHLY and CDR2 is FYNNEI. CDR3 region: CASERDRTANTEAFF. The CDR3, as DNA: TGTGCCAGCGAGAGGGATCGGACAGCGAACACTGAAGCTTTCTTT.